Listed here is a single TCR beta chain. Other DNA sequences in the same sample also yield this CDR3. This CDR3 has 14 amino acids. The V gene's germline CDR1 is SGHNT and CDR2 YENEEA. Trimming took 1 base from V and 3 from J, leaving 6 bases between them. The data were obtained in a study of shared clonotypes between healthy human individuals. Assay: immunoSEQ multiplex PCR; the TCRdb copy retains only in-frame clones and omits some. The sample records around 2,000,000 clones, over 85% being singletons. The sequencing sample was made of naive CD4+ T cells sorted from blood. Documented subset: CD45RA+ positively selected. The chain has TRBV11-3 and TRBJ2-2; weak D call: TRBD2 (5 bases). This clonotype was sampled from a man aged 18 to 29 in good health. CDR3 nucleotide sequence: TGTGCCAGCAGCTTAGGAGGGTACACCGGGGAGCTGTTTTTT. It yields the protein CASSLGGYTGELFF.